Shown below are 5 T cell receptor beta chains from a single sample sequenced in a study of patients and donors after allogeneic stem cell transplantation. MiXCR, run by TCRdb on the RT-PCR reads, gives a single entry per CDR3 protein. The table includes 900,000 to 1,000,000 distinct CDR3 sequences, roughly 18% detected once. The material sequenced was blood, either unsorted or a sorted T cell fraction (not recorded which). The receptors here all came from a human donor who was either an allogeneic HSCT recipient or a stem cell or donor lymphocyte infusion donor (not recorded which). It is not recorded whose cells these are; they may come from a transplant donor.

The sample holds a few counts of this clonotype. CDR3 loop: CASSPSGLAHRGETQYF. DNA of the CDR3: TGTGCCAGCAGCCCCTCGGGACTAGCCCATCGGGGAGAGACCCAGTACTTC. This chain connects TRBV7-2 to TRBJ2-5; TRBD2 matches 9 bases. Germline V gene data show CDR1 as SGHTA and CDR2 as FQGNSA. This CDR3 has 17 residues. Trimming removed 5 bases from V and 4 bases from J; junction bases left unmatched: 14.

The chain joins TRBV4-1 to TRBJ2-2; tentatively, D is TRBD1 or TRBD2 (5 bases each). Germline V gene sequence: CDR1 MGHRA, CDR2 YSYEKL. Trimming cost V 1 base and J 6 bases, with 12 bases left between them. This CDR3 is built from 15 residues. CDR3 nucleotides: TGCGCCAGCAGCCAAGTACGGGGACCAGCCGGGGAGCTGTTTTTT. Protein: CASSQVRGPAGELFF.

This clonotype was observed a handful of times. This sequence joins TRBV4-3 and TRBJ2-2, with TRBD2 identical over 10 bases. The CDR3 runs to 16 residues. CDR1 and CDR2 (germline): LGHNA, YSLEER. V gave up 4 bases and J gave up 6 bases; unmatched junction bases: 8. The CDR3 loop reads CASSPGGLAMAGELFF. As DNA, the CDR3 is TGCGCCAGCAGCCCTGGGGGACTAGCGATGGCCGGGGAGCTGTTTTTT.

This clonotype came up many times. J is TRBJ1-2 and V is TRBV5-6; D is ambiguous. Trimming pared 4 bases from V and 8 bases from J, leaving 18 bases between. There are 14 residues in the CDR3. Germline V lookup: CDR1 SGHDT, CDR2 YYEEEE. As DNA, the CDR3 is TGTGCCAGCAGCGGCTACGGATGGGAGGACGGCTACACCTTC. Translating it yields CASSGYGWEDGYTF.

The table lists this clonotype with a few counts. In DNA, the CDR3 is TGTGCCAGCAGTTCCTCACATTGGGGCACTGAAGCTTTCTTT. Residues: CASSSSHWGTEAFF. J is TRBJ1-1 and V is TRBV6-5, with no clear D. Germline V gene sequence: CDR1 MNHEY, CDR2 SVGAGI. The CDR3 runs to 14 residues. Trimming took 4 bases from V and 4 from J, leaving 13 bases between them.